Each of the 27 T cell receptor beta chains below was sequenced from the same sample in a study of siplizumab effects on memory and regulatory T cells. TCRdb's copy holds only in-frame clones and misses some; the assay was immunoSEQ multiplex PCR. There are roughly 100,000 clones in the sample; about 94% occur only once, and about 1.1% lies in the top ten. The sample taken for sequencing was CD4+ T cells sorted from blood. The receptors here all came from a human donor in good health.

The chain links TRBV28 to TRBJ2-5, with a possible D match to TRBD2 (6 bases). The germline V gene has CDR1 MDHEN and CDR2 SYDVKM. V was pared by 6 bases and J by 4 bases, with 15 bases between. The CDR3 has 14 amino acids. For the CDR3, the DNA is TGTGCCAGCAGCCTATGGGCGGGGCGAGAGACCCAGTACTTC. Translation: CASSLWAGRETQYF.

The V and J genes are TRBV2 and TRBJ1-6; 7 nucleotides line up with TRBD1. With V trimmed by 7 bases and J by 10 bases, 10 bases remained unmatched. The CDR3 length is 14 residues. The germline V gene encodes CDR1 SNHLY and CDR2 FYNNEI. The CDR3 protein is CASTLGQAGSPLHF. CDR3 in DNA: TGTGCCAGCACCCTCGGACAGGCAGGGTCACCCCTCCACTTT.

This chain connects TRBV15 to TRBJ1-5; perhaps TRBD1 as D (5 bases). The CDR3 contains 15 residues. V lost 0 bases and J 0 bases, leaving 6 bases between the germline ends. The V gene's germline CDR1 is LNHNV and CDR2 YYDKDF (reference sequence). The CDR3, as DNA: TGTGCCACCAGCAGAGAAGGGGATAGCAATCAGCCCCAGCATTTT. Protein product: CATSREGDSNQPQHF.

V usage is TRBV4-1 and J usage is TRBJ2-7; 10 bases agree with TRBD1. V shed 8 bases and J 2 bases; nucleotides not matched to a gene: 6. Germline-derived CDR1 and CDR2 are MGHRA and YSYEKL. This CDR3 comprises 14 residues. CDR3 nucleotides: TGCGCCAGCCGCTGGGACAGGGGCCCCTACGAGCAGTACTTC. This codes for CASRWDRGPYEQYF.

The chain links TRBV6-6 to TRBJ1-4, with D possibly being TRBD1 (5 bases). The germline V and J ends were trimmed by 3 bases and 8 bases, with 13 bases remaining between them. CDR1 is MNHNY and CDR2 is SVGAGI in the germline V gene (reference sequence). The CDR3 runs to 14 residues. The DNA for the CDR3 is TGTGCCAGCAGTTATGAGGGACGACGGGAAAAACTGTTTTTT. Translation gives CASSYEGRREKLFF.

The gene calls are TRBV18 and TRBJ1-1; no clear D gene. Trimming cost V 1 base and J 1 base, with 7 bases left between them. The CDR3 is made up of 14 amino acids. Germline CDR1 is KGHSH and CDR2 is LQKENI. The CDR3 coding sequence is TGTGCCAGCTCACCACAGAACTCGAACACTGAAGCTTTCTTT. As protein: CASSPQNSNTEAFF.

This chain connects TRBV11-2 to TRBJ2-1; 8 bases are a match to TRBD1. V was clipped by 2 bases and J by 6 bases; unmatched bases: 3. The CDR3 consists of 14 residues. Germline values: CDR1 SGHAT, CDR2 FQNNGV. The CDR3: CASSLTDRGNEQFF. In DNA, the CDR3 is TGTGCCAGCAGCTTAACAGACAGGGGCAATGAGCAGTTCTTC.

The chain couples TRBV19 to TRBJ1-3; maybe TRBD1 (5 bases). Germline V gene sequence: CDR1 LNHDA, CDR2 SQIVND (reference sequence). This CDR3 has 16 residues. Trimming shortened V by 5 bases and J by 0 bases, and 14 bases separated the two germline ends. Written as DNA, the CDR3 is TGTGCCAGTAGTCCCGGGGGATTCCACTCTGGAAACACCATATATTTT. The encoded protein is CASSPGGFHSGNTIYF.

The gene calls are TRBV6-1 and TRBJ2-7, with no clear D. V gave up 6 bases and J gave up 2 bases, with 11 bases separating them. The CDR3 length is 13 residues. Germline values: CDR1 MNHNS, CDR2 SASEGT. The CDR3 region is CASRKFSPYEQYF. The CDR3 DNA reads as TGTGCCAGCAGAAAATTCTCCCCCTACGAGCAGTACTTC.

The V gene is TRBV30, the J gene TRBJ1-2, with D uncertain. V lost 1 base and J 3 bases, leaving 6 bases between the germline ends. Germline assignment: CDR1 GTSNPN and CDR2 SVGIG (reference sequence). This CDR3 is built from 12 residues. DNA of the CDR3: TGTGCCTGGAGTGGGGAATACTATGGCTACACCTTC. This gives the protein CAWSGEYYGYTF.

The genes are TRBV28 and TRBJ2-7; 7 bases align to TRBD1. J lost 2 bases, V lost 2 bases, and 0 bases had no gene match. The length of the CDR3 is 13 residues. CDR1 is MDHEN and CDR2 is SYDVKM in the germline V gene. In DNA, the CDR3 is TGTGCCAGCAGTTTAGGGACAGCCTACGAGCAGTACTTC. This codes for CASSLGTAYEQYF.

This chain links TRBV9 with TRBJ2-5; 10 bases fit TRBD2. The germline gives CDR1 SGDLS, CDR2 YYNGEE. The CDR3 contains 14 residues. After removal of 6 bases from V and 5 bases from J, the junction contained 7 bases not matched to a gene. CDR3 amino acids: CASMSGRGGETQYF. As DNA, the CDR3 is TGTGCCAGCATGAGCGGGAGGGGCGGGGAGACCCAGTACTTC.

The chain uses TRBV5-5 and TRBJ1-2; D not resolved. The V end was cut by 5 bases, the J end by 3 bases, with 17 bases between. CDR1 and CDR2 from the germline V gene are SGHKS and YYEKEE (reference sequence). The CDR3 is 15 amino acids. CDR3 amino acids: CASSSLSTWYYGYTF. CDR3 nucleotide sequence: TGTGCCAGCAGTTCCCTGAGCACATGGTACTATGGCTACACCTTC.

V is TRBV7-8 and J is TRBJ2-1, with a tentative D call TRBD2 (5 bases). The germline V gene encodes CDR1 SGHVS and CDR2 FQNEAQ. The CDR3 has 18 amino acids. Trimming left V 5 bases short and J 2 bases short, with 22 bases between. The CDR3 nucleotides are TGTGCCAGCAGCGCCATTTCTAGGGAAGCGGTTACCTACAATGAGCAGTTCTTC. Translating it yields CASSAISREAVTYNEQFF.

This clone was seen only once. The CDR3 DNA sequence: TGTGCCAGCACCCCGGGACAGGGGAGTGAGGAGACCCAGTACTTC. Protein: CASTPGQGSEETQYF. The chain links TRBV6-1 to TRBJ2-5; 10 positions agree with TRBD1. CDR1 and CDR2 from the germline V gene are MNHNS and SASEGT. V dropped 7 bases and J dropped 5; count of bases not matched to a gene: 10. The CDR3 is made up of 15 amino acids.

This clone appeared a few times. V usage is TRBV6-6 and J usage is TRBJ2-3; D possibly corresponds to TRBD2 (5 bases). V lost 7 bases to trimming and J lost 1 base, with 12 bases between them. Germline V gives CDR1 MNHNY, CDR2 SVGAGI (reference sequence). The CDR3 is 14 residues long. The CDR3 DNA reads as TGTGCCAGCAATGACTATTCCCGCACAGATACGCAGTATTTT. This encodes CASNDYSRTDTQYF.

This clone was found once. The rearrangement joins TRBV27 to TRBJ1-4, with 7 bases fitting TRBD1. Germline-derived CDR1 and CDR2 are MNHEY and SMNVEV (reference sequence). This CDR3 comprises 17 residues. V shed 5 bases and J 0 bases; nucleotides not matched to a gene: 9. CDR3 in DNA: TGTGCCAGCAGTCCGCTAAACAGGGGTGCAACTAATGAAAAACTGTTTTTT. This sequence encodes CASSPLNRGATNEKLFF. Looking up the rest from reference TRBV27 and TRBJ1-4 gives the full variable domain: EAQVTQNPRYLITVTGKKLTVTCSQNMNHEYMSWYRQDPGLGLRQIYYSMNVEVTDKGDVPEGYKVSRKEKRNFPLILESPSPNQTSLYFCASSPLNRGATNEKLFFGSGTQLSVL.

A remark on this clone: The same CDR3 is also encoded by other DNA sequences in this sample. The chain is built from TRBV27 and TRBJ2-2, with 12 bases that match TRBD1. The germline gives CDR1 MNHEY, CDR2 SMNVEV (reference sequence). The CDR3 totals 19 residues. V gave up 1 base and J gave up 4 bases; unmatched junction bases: 10. The CDR3 DNA follows: TGTGCCAGCAGTTTATTCGTGTCGGGGACAGGGGGCCCCACCGGGGAGCTGTTTTTT. Its translation is CASSLFVSGTGGPTGELFF.

The V gene is TRBV5-1, the J gene TRBJ2-3; D is possibly TRBD2 (6 bases). The CDR3 is 14 amino acids. CDR1 and CDR2 from the germline V gene are SGHRS and YFSETQ. Trimming cost V 0 bases and J 1 base, with 6 bases left between them. CDR3 in amino acids: CASSLGGGTDTQYF. The CDR3 DNA is TGCGCCAGCAGCTTGGGCGGGGGCACAGATACGCAGTATTTT. Filled out from reference TRBV5-1 and TRBJ2-3, the complete variable domain reads KAGVTQTPRYLIKTRGQQVTLSCSPISGHRSVSWYQQTPGQGLQFLFEYFSETQRNKGNFPGRFSGRQFSNSRSEMNVSTLELGDSALYLCASSLGGGTDTQYFGPGTRLTVL.

This rearrangement joins TRBV7-8 to TRBJ2-7; TRBD2 matches at 11 bases. V was pared by 4 bases and J by 4 bases, with 6 bases of the junction left unmatched. There are 15 residues in the CDR3. Germline V gene data show CDR1 as SGHVS and CDR2 as FQNEAQ. The CDR3 sequence is CASSWSGTSGYEQYF. The CDR3 nucleotides are TGTGCCAGCAGCTGGTCCGGGACTAGCGGTTACGAGCAGTACTTC.

This chain links TRBV2 with TRBJ2-2; D is undetermined. Per germline, CDR1 SNHLY and CDR2 FYNNEI. V dropped 6 bases and J dropped 1 base, with 6 bases sitting between them. The CDR3 is 13 amino acids. CDR3 in amino acids: CASRYLNTGELFF. CDR3 bases: TGTGCCAGCAGGTATCTGAACACCGGGGAGCTGTTTTTT.

The V and J genes are TRBV5-1 and TRBJ2-7; 10 bases agree with TRBD1. CDR1 is SGHRS, CDR2 YFSETQ, per germline. CDR3 length: 13 residues. Germline trimming cut 5 bases from V and 4 bases from J; bases unmatched to any gene: 3. The CDR3 loop reads CASSRDRGYEQYF. CDR3 nucleotide sequence: TGCGCCAGCAGTCGGGACAGGGGATACGAGCAGTACTTC.

J is TRBJ2-1 and V is TRBV6-4; D possibly corresponds to TRBD1 (5 bases). The CDR3 loop spans 13 amino acids. Germline V gene lookup returns CDR1 MRHNA and CDR2 SNTAGT. V lost 4 bases to trimming and J lost 4 bases, with 8 bases between them. In DNA form, the CDR3 reads TGTGCCAGCAGTGCCCAGGGTTACAATGAGCAGTTCTTC. Translating gives CASSAQGYNEQFF.

This clone was counted a single time. The chain links TRBV5-1 to TRBJ2-7; D remains unclear. The CDR3 is 12 residues long. V was cut by 0 bases and J by 7 bases, with 8 bases left in between. Germline CDR1 SGHRS, CDR2 YFSETQ. In DNA form, the CDR3 reads TGCGCCAGCAGCTTGGCGTTTGGAGAGCAGTACTTC. Translating it yields CASSLAFGEQYF.

The chain joins TRBV11-2 to TRBJ2-2, with a weak D call TRBD2 (6 bases). Germline V CDR1 and CDR2: SGHAT, FQNNGV. The CDR3 is 16 amino acids. V lost 1 base and J lost 1, with 10 bases in between. This CDR3 reads CASSLVQGLNTGELFF. The CDR3 DNA sequence: TGTGCCAGCAGCTTAGTCCAGGGACTGAACACCGGGGAGCTGTTTTTT.

This sequence joins TRBV7-2 and TRBJ2-2, with D tentatively TRBD1 (6 bases). V lost 2 bases, J lost 8 bases, and 18 bases lay in between. The CDR3 covers 16 residues. Germline V lookup: CDR1 SGHTA, CDR2 FQGNSA. The CDR3 spells CASSLSPGAVTGELFF. As DNA, the CDR3 is TGTGCCAGCAGCTTATCCCCAGGGGCCGTCACGGGGGAGCTGTTTTTT.

V gene TRBV11-2 combines with J gene TRBJ2-7; D might be TRBD1 (6 bases). The CDR3 spans 16 residues. The V gene lost 5 bases and the J gene lost 2 bases, with 19 bases spanning the gap. Per the germline V gene, CDR1 is SGHAT and CDR2 is FQNNGV. In DNA form, the CDR3 reads TGTGCCAGCAGCCAAATCAGGGGCTTGTTCACCTACGAGCAGTACTTC. Amino acid sequence: CASSQIRGLFTYEQYF. The variable domain in full, completed from reference TRBV11-2 and TRBJ2-7, reads EAGVAQSPRYKIIEKRQSVAFWCNPISGHATLYWYQQILGQGPKLLIQFQNNGVVDDSQLPKDRFSAERLKGVDSTLKIQPAKLEDSAVYLCASSQIRGLFTYEQYFGPGTRLTVT.